This TCR beta chain appears in the sequencing data of a study of cytomegalovirus exposure and HLA in healthy donors. The overall study: A subsequent analysis reported that the 120 or so validation repertoires were produced on the same platform that had also been used for the roughly 700 first-cohort repertoires.

Clones were sequenced by immunoSEQ multiplex PCR, and TCRdb holds only the in-frame ones, with some missing. The sample comprises fewer than 90,000 clones, 94% of which are singletons, and 2.5% to 4% rests with the top ten. About this clone: As yet, its antigen is unknown.

Trimming cost V 4 bases and J 2 bases, with 19 bases left between them. This CDR3 contains 16 residues. Germline CDR1 SQVTM, CDR2 ANQGSEA. Findings and caveats of the study: CMV antigen specificity was confirmed in vitro for three CMV-associated chains. The study flagged some 170 TCR beta chains as cytomegalovirus-associated. Most TCR sequences showed up rarely, but some public TCRs showed up in many donors.

The source is a woman younger than 30 in good health and CMV-seropositive. This chain joins TRBV29-1 and TRBJ2-3; no clear D. The sequenced material came from PBMCs. The CDR3 is CSVAPGVQRPTDTQYF. CDR3 DNA: TGCAGCGTTGCCCCAGGCGTCCAACGACCCACAGATACGCAGTATTTT.